This TCR beta chain is drawn from a study of patients and donors after allogeneic stem cell transplantation. One entry per CDR3 protein, called by TCRdb with MiXCR from the RT-PCR reads. Counted here are about 230,000 distinct CDR3 sequences, over 12% occurring once; the ten biggest clones make up around 10%. Germline assignment: CDR1 DFQATT and CDR2 SNEGSKA (reference sequence). CDR3 length: 13 residues. V gave up 5 bases and J gave up 3 bases; unmatched junction bases: 4. This clonotype occurred a few times. This clonotype was obtained from a human donor who was either an allogeneic HSCT recipient or a stem cell or donor lymphocyte infusion donor (not recorded which). It is not recorded whose cells these are; they may come from a transplant donor. Sequenced material: blood, either unsorted or a sorted T cell fraction (not recorded which). The chain employs TRBV20-1 and TRBJ1-2; TRBD1 matches 9 bases. The CDR3 DNA reads TGCAGTGCTCAACAGGGGGCTGACTATGGCTACACCTTC. As protein: CSAQQGADYGYTF.